The 3 T cell receptor beta chains presented below share a single source sample, sequenced in a study of blood T cell repertoires in COVID-19. The repertoire was sequenced with immunoSEQ multiplex PCR; TCRdb's copy has only in-frame clones and lacks some. The sample yields 100,000 to 150,000 clones, around 87% seen once. Sequencing was carried out using peripheral blood. The origin of the receptors is a woman in her sixties with COVID-19, enrolled during active disease.

V and J are TRBV25-1 and TRBJ1-1; no clear D gene. Germline V lookup: CDR1 MGHDK, CDR2 SYGVNS. This CDR3 is 12 amino acids long. Between the trimmed V and J ends, which lost 3 bases and 7 bases, there was a span of 9 bases. Here the CDR3 reads CASSDHTVEAFF. CDR3 nucleotide sequence: TGTGCCAGCAGTGATCATACAGTTGAAGCTTTCTTT.

The genes are TRBV5-6 and TRBJ2-7, with D unclear. Germline CDR1 reads SGHDT; CDR2 reads YYEEEE. The CDR3 length is 13 residues. V lost 5 bases, J lost 0 bases, and 9 bases lay in between. This CDR3 is CASSPSISYEQYF. CDR3 coding DNA: TGTGCCAGCAGTCCCTCTATCTCCTACGAGCAGTACTTC.

The chain carries TRBV19 and TRBJ1-5, with TRBD1 matching over 7 bases. The germline V gene has CDR1 LNHDA and CDR2 SQIVND (reference sequence). V was pared by 4 bases and J by 0 bases, with 3 bases of the junction left unmatched. There are 15 residues in the CDR3. In DNA form, the CDR3 reads TGTGCCAGTAGTACGACAGGGAATAGCAATCAGCCCCAGCATTTT. Its translation: CASSTTGNSNQPQHF. Variable domain in full (rest from reference TRBV19 and TRBJ1-5): DGGITQSPKYLFRKEGQNVTLSCEQNLNHDAMYWYRQDPGQGLRLIYYSQIVNDFQKGDIAEGYSVSREKKESFPLTVTSAQKNPTAFYLCASSTTGNSNQPQHFGDGTRLSIL.